Sequencing of this T cell receptor beta chain was carried out in a study of blood T cell repertoires in COVID-19. In its sample, this clone was seen a few times. Measured with immunoSEQ multiplex PCR; TCRdb has only the in-frame clones, and not every one. The table has approximately 140,000 clones, roughly 84% seen once. Trimming took 3 bases from V and 7 from J, leaving 16 bases between them. The CDR3 runs to 14 residues. Looked up from germline, CDR1 is SGDLS and CDR2 is YYNGEE. The chain employs TRBV9 and TRBJ1-2; perhaps TRBD1 as D (6 bases). The specimen was peripheral blood. The receptor was derived from a young man with COVID-19, enrolled during active disease. The DNA for the CDR3 is TGTGCCAGCAGCGCCTCAGGGGTTGAAGCTGGCTACACCTTC. It specifies CASSASGVEAGYTF. Full variable domain (rest looked up from reference TRBV9 and TRBJ1-2): DSGVTQTPKHLITATGQRVTLRCSPRSGDLSVYWYQQSLDQGLQFLIQYYNGEERAKGNILERFSAQQFPDLHSELNLSSLELGDSALYFCASSASGVEAGYTFGSGTRLTVV.